The rows below give T cell receptor beta chains drawn from one sample of a study of PD-1 blockade in classical Hodgkin lymphoma. Sequencing used immunoSEQ multiplex PCR; TCRdb keeps in-frame clones, though not all of them. The sample lists approximately 61,000 clones; roughly 87% were seen once. The material was peripheral blood mononuclear cells (PBMCs), obtained before the fourth cycle of nivolumab. These receptors originate from a human donor with classical Hodgkin lymphoma. The CDR3 runs from the conserved cysteine through the conserved F or W. D genes are given only for firm matches. Clone sizes are given selectively: once, few, many, or a class where the clone is expanded.

D | J | V | size | CDR3 | DNA
- | TRBJ2-3 | TRBV5-1 | - | CASSLGPTDTQYF | TGCGCCAGCAGCCTGGGACCCACAGATACGCAGTATTTT
TRBD1 | TRBJ1-2 | TRBV6-5 | few | CASSYTGTGYYGYTF | TGTGCCAGCAGTTACACGGGGACAGGGTACTATGGCTACACCTTC
- | TRBJ1-1 | TRBV7-9 | once | CASSPGPGTEAFF | TGTGCCAGCAGCCCGGGACCTGGCACTGAAGCTTTCTTT
- | TRBJ1-5 | TRBV5-1 | - | CASSLGSNQPQHF | TGCGCCAGCAGCTTGGGTAGCAATCAGCCCCAGCATTTT
- | TRBJ1-5 | TRBV7-9 | - | CASSLPGGQPQHF | TGTGCCAGCAGCTTACCTGGTGGTCAGCCCCAGCATTTT
- | TRBJ1-3 | TRBV10-3 | - | CAISDSRTGSGNTIYF | TGTGCCATCAGTGACTCAAGGACGGGCTCTGGAAACACCATATATTTT
- | TRBJ1-5 | TRBV9 | - | CASSGFRRVSNQPQHF | TGTGCCAGCAGCGGATTTCGTAGGGTAAGCAATCAGCCCCAGCATTTT
- | TRBJ2-7 | TRBV11-2 | once | CASSLYPDGFYEQYF | TGTGCCAGCAGCTTATATCCTGACGGTTTCTACGAGCAGTACTTC
- | TRBJ1-2 | TRBV19 | once | CASRSPARGQNYGYTF | TGTGCCAGCCGCTCCCCAGCCAGGGGCCAAAACTATGGCTACACCTTC
TRBD1 | TRBJ1-1 | TRBV5-1 | - | CASSSGQGANTEAFF | TGCGCCAGCAGCTCCGGACAGGGGGCAAACACTGAAGCTTTCTTT
- | TRBJ2-5 | TRBV5-1 | - | CASSLSFQETQYF | TGCGCCAGCAGCTTGTCTTTTCAAGAGACCCAGTACTTC
TRBD1 | TRBJ1-2 | TRBV5-1 | - | CASSLEDRAHGYTF | TGCGCCAGCAGCTTGGAAGACAGGGCTCATGGCTACACCTTC
TRBD2 | TRBJ2-7 | TRBV5-1 | few | CASSLESGLASSYEQYF | TGCGCCAGCAGCTTGGAAAGCGGACTAGCGAGCTCCTACGAGCAGTACTTC
TRBD1 | TRBJ2-7 | TRBV6-6 | - | CASSEPDRGFGEQYF | TGTGCCAGCAGCGAGCCAGACAGGGGGTTTGGCGAGCAGTACTTC
- | TRBJ1-1 | TRBV5-1 | - | CASSDYTEAFF | TGCGCCAGCTCCGATTACACTGAAGCTTTCTTT
- | TRBJ2-1 | TRBV5-1 | - | CASSSFRGTYNEQFF | TGCGCCAGCAGCTCTTTCCGGGGGACCTACAATGAGCAGTTCTTC
TRBD1 | TRBJ1-2 | TRBV4-1 | - | CASSHMTGLADRNYGYTF | TGCGCCAGCAGCCACATGACAGGGCTTGCGGATAGGAACTATGGCTACACCTTC
- | TRBJ1-1 | TRBV19 | few | CASSQRTENTEAFF | TGTGCCAGTAGCCAGCGGACGGAAAACACTGAAGCTTTCTTT
- | TRBJ1-5 | TRBV27 | - | CASSLERAQPQHF | TGTGCCAGCAGTTTAGAACGGGCTCAGCCCCAGCATTTT
TRBD1 | TRBJ2-7 | TRBV27 | - | CASSVDRDRSEQYF | TGTGCCAGCAGCGTAGACAGGGATCGAAGCGAGCAGTACTTC
- | TRBJ2-1 | TRBV7-6 | - | CASSLKGGISTNNEQFF | TGTGCCAGCAGCTTAAAAGGCGGGATAAGTACAAACAATGAGCAGTTCTTC
- | TRBJ2-5 | TRBV20-1 | - | CSARDPKTQYF | TGCAGTGCTAGAGATCCGAAGACCCAGTACTTC
TRBD2 | TRBJ2-2 | TRBV18 | - | CASSPNGLAGHTGELFF | TGTGCCAGCTCACCAAACGGGCTAGCGGGACACACCGGGGAGCTGTTTTTT
- | TRBJ2-7 | TRBV6-6 | - | CASTGARDARDEQYF | TGTGCCAGCACCGGAGCGCGGGACGCCCGAGACGAGCAGTACTTC
- | TRBJ1-4 | TRBV10-1 | - | CASSPGGAQVEKLFF | TGCGCCAGCAGTCCCGGGGGGGCGCAGGTGGAAAAACTGTTTTTT
TRBD1 | TRBJ1-1 | TRBV7-8 | - | CASSPTGGTEAFF | TGTGCCAGCAGCCCGACAGGGGGAACTGAAGCTTTCTTT
- | TRBJ2-5 | TRBV6-6 | - | CASSRPGRSQETQYF | TGTGCCAGCAGTAGGCCGGGACGGAGCCAAGAGACCCAGTACTTC
TRBD1 | TRBJ1-1 | TRBV2 | - | CASNRQGPGTEAFF | TGTGCCAGCAATCGACAGGGGCCGGGAACTGAAGCTTTCTTT
- | TRBJ2-2 | TRBV5-1 | - | CASSLAGASGGELFF | TGCGCCAGCAGCTTGGCGGGGGCCTCGGGCGGGGAGCTGTTTTTT
- | TRBJ1-1 | TRBV2 | few | CASSWGSGNTEAFF | TGTGCCAGCAGTTGGGGTTCGGGGAACACTGAAGCTTTCTTT
TRBD1 | TRBJ1-5 | TRBV6-1 | - | CASSDLGTGRQPQHF | TGTGCCAGCAGTGATCTGGGGACAGGGCGCCAGCCCCAGCATTTT
- | TRBJ1-6 | TRBV5-1 | - | CASSLSGTNNSPLHF | TGCGCCAGCAGCCTAAGCGGGACCAATAATTCACCCCTCCACTTT
TRBD1 | TRBJ2-7 | TRBV7-8 | - | CASSTDRDEQYF | TGTGCCAGCAGCACCGACAGGGACGAGCAGTACTTC
- | TRBJ1-1 | TRBV11-3 | - | CASSLGGAGSEAFF | TGTGCCAGCAGCTTAGGGGGGGCTGGCTCTGAAGCTTTCTTT
- | TRBJ1-1 | TRBV7-3 | once | CASSKGDGVTEAFF | TGTGCCAGCAGTAAGGGGGACGGGGTCACTGAAGCTTTCTTT
- | TRBJ1-2 | TRBV27 | - | CASSLSIRVASYGYTF | TGTGCCAGCAGTCTATCGATAAGGGTGGCCAGCTATGGCTACACCTTC
TRBD2 | TRBJ2-7 | TRBV5-4 | - | CASSLGSSGASYEQYF | TGTGCCAGCAGCTTGGGGTCTAGCGGGGCGTCCTACGAGCAGTACTTC
- | TRBJ1-6 | TRBV7-9 | once | CASSLSGGGNSPLHF | TGTGCCAGCAGCTTAAGTGGTGGAGGGAATTCACCCCTCCACTTT
- | TRBJ1-1 | TRBV5-1 | - | CASFLEGGTEAFF | TGCGCCAGCTTCCTGGAGGGGGGCACTGAAGCTTTCTTT
- | TRBJ2-7 | TRBV6-1 | - | CASSTHLDSYEQYF | TGTGCCAGCAGTACTCATCTGGACAGTTACGAGCAGTACTTC
TRBD1 | TRBJ2-5 | TRBV5-1 | - | CASSSRTGRSGETQYF | TGCGCCAGCAGCTCTCGGACAGGTCGGAGTGGAGAGACCCAGTACTTC
TRBD1 | TRBJ1-2 | TRBV5-5 | - | CASSSPDRAYGYTF | TGTGCCAGCAGCTCCCCCGACAGGGCGTATGGCTACACCTTC
- | TRBJ1-1 | TRBV19 | - | CASRTISSTEAFF | TGTGCCAGTAGAACTATCTCCAGCACTGAAGCTTTCTTT
- | TRBJ2-7 | TRBV19 | - | CASSLRYPSDEQYF | TGTGCCAGTAGCCTTAGGTATCCTAGCGACGAGCAGTACTTC
- | TRBJ2-1 | TRBV7-2 | - | CASGSYNEQFF | TGTGCCAGCGGATCCTACAATGAGCAGTTCTTC
- | TRBJ2-3 | TRBV21-1 | - | CASSKEPAGGPGTDTQYF | TGTGCCAGCAGCAAAGAACCGGCGGGGGGCCCTGGCACAGATACGCAGTATTTT
TRBD1 | TRBJ1-3 | TRBV5-1 | - | CASSLSTGVDTIYF | TGCGCCAGCAGCTTGAGTACAGGGGTAGACACCATATATTTT
- | TRBJ2-2 | TRBV5-1 | - | CASSLGSTGNTGELFF | TGCGCCAGCAGCTTGGGCTCTACAGGGAACACCGGGGAGCTGTTTTTT
TRBD1 | TRBJ2-7 | TRBV5-1 | - | CASSWPGQEEQYF | TGCGCCAGCAGCTGGCCGGGACAGGAGGAGCAGTACTTC
- | TRBJ1-5 | TRBV5-1 | - | CASSLVTGSNQPQHF | TGCGCCAGCAGCTTGGTGACAGGTAGCAATCAGCCCCAGCATTTT
- | TRBJ2-7 | TRBV5-1 | - | CASIPLPGDYEQYF | TGCGCCAGCATCCCACTGCCTGGGGACTACGAGCAGTACTTC
TRBD1 | TRBJ1-6 | TRBV2 | - | CASQGVPLSPLHF | TGTGCCAGCCAGGGGGTACCACTCTCACCCCTCCACTTT
- | TRBJ1-4 | TRBV6-6 | - | CASSSDRVSEKLFF | TGTGCCAGCAGCTCGGACAGAGTGTCTGAAAAACTGTTTTTT
- | TRBJ2-2 | TRBV7-9 | - | CGGALANTGELFF | TGTGGTGGGGCGCTTGCGAACACCGGGGAGCTGTTTTTT
- | TRBJ2-3 | TRBV5-1 | - | CASSKRAGGDTQYF | TGCGCCAGCAGCAAGAGGGCCGGTGGAGATACGCAGTATTTT
- | TRBJ1-6 | TRBV27 | - | CASRDGSSYNSPLHF | TGTGCCAGCAGGGACGGAAGCTCCTATAATTCACCCCTCCACTTT
TRBD2 | TRBJ2-7 | TRBV6-5 | few | CASRARQAGVGEQYF | TGTGCCAGCAGAGCCCGGCAAGCGGGGGTAGGCGAGCAGTACTTC
TRBD1 | TRBJ2-7 | TRBV5-1 | - | CASSLVAGQGAHEQYF | TGCGCCAGCAGCTTGGTCGCGGGACAGGGGGCCCACGAGCAGTACTTC
- | TRBJ2-1 | TRBV5-1 | - | CASSLVAGAGEQFF | TGCGCCAGCAGCTTGGTTGCGGGGGCGGGGGAGCAGTTCTTC